The 7 T cell receptor beta chains given below trace back to one sample, sequenced in a study of cytomegalovirus exposure and HLA in healthy donors. The PCR made use of 60 Vbeta and 13 Jbeta primers. Some clones are missing from TCRdb's copy, which holds only in-frame ones; the method was immunoSEQ multiplex PCR. Among under 200,000 clones, approximately 78% were seen once, and the ten largest hold approximately 3%. Input material: PBMCs. These receptors were taken from a woman aged 40 to 50 in good health and CMV-seronegative.

The chain uses TRBV4-1 and TRBJ2-4, with 8 nucleotides matching TRBD2. With 0 bases clipped from V and 0 bases from J, the junction kept 7 bases outside the gene matches. The germline CDR1 and CDR2 sequences are MGHRA and YSYEKL. The CDR3 covers 18 residues. CDR3 nucleotides: TGCGCCAGCAGCCAAGACCGTGAGCGGGGGATAGCCAAAAACATTCAGTACTTC. Amino acid sequence: CASSQDRERGIAKNIQYF.

This clone was recorded only once. This rearrangement joins TRBV29-1 to TRBJ2-3; D ambiguous. This CDR3 has 14 amino acids. The V gene lost 4 bases and the J gene lost 2 bases, with 13 bases spanning the gap. CDR1 is SQVTM, CDR2 ANQGSEA, per germline. CDR3 residues: CSVVNGLPTDTQYF. The CDR3, as DNA: TGCAGCGTTGTAAATGGCCTCCCCACAGATACGCAGTATTTT.

In DNA form, the CDR3 reads TGTGCCATCGGGACTAGCGGCGTGGATACGCAGTATTTT. It yields the protein CAIGTSGVDTQYF. V gene TRBV10-3 combines with J gene TRBJ2-3; TRBD2 matches 11 bases. Trimming at V came to 8 bases and at J to 6 bases, leaving 4 bases not matched to a gene. The CDR3 has 13 residues. The germline CDR1 and CDR2 sequences are ENHRY and SYGVKD.

DNA of the CDR3: TGTGCCAGCATCGATACAGGGACGGGAATTACAAACATTCAGTACTTC. Its protein product is CASIDTGTGITNIQYF. The chain combines TRBV7-9 with TRBJ2-4; the D gene is possibly TRBD1 (6 bases). The CDR3 length is 16 residues. CDR1 and CDR2 from the germline V gene are SEHNR and FQNEAQ (reference sequence). The V gene lost 7 bases and the J gene lost 6 bases, with 22 bases spanning the gap.

The rearrangement joins TRBV6-1 to TRBJ1-1; tentatively, D is TRBD1 (5 bases). The CDR3 has 14 residues. Germline CDR1 and CDR2: MNHNS and SASEGT. V lost 7 bases to trimming and J lost 6 bases, with 18 bases between them. Here the CDR3 DNA reads TGTGCCAGCACCCTAGACAGTTTTGTGTCTGAAGCTTTCTTT. Translation gives CASTLDSFVSEAFF.

The chain recombines TRBV6-1 with TRBJ1-6; no reliable D call. V was trimmed by 8 bases and J by 9 bases, leaving 17 bases between them. The CDR3 totals 14 residues. The germline V gene has CDR1 MNHNS and CDR2 SASEGT. CDR3 coding DNA: TGTGCCAGCCACCGCACAGCCTTTCCTTCACCCCTCCACTTT. It is translated as CASHRTAFPSPLHF.

The chain has TRBV7-2 and TRBJ1-4; D gene unclear. From germline, CDR1 is SGHTA and CDR2 FQGNSA. This CDR3 spans 16 amino acids. V shed 5 bases and J shed 3 bases, with 16 bases lying between them. The CDR3 bases are TGTGCCAGCAGCCCGGGGTGGCTCGCCGCTAATGAAAAACTGTTTTTT. This encodes CASSPGWLAANEKLFF.